The entry that follows covers one TCR beta chain sequence. Deep-level settings were used for running the assay. Repertoires were generated with immunoSEQ multiplex PCR, while TCRdb's copy carries only in-frame clones and drops some. The table includes some 2,500,000 clones, more than 85% detected once. This record comes from a study of shared clonotypes between healthy human individuals. The CDR3 sequence is 13 residues long. Trimming shortened V by 1 base and J by 2 bases, and 4 bases separated the two germline ends. The germline V gene encodes CDR1 SGHTA and CDR2 FQGNSA. Subsets obtained from CD4+ cells comprised CD45RA+ naive and CD45RA-negative memory cells.

V usage is TRBV7-2 and J usage is TRBJ2-3; D remains ambiguous. The clonotype was recovered from a man younger than 30 in good health. Some clones in this sample may be carry-over from other donors' samples. Sequenced input: naive CD4+ T cells from PBMCs. Subset described: CD45RA+ positively selected. The CDR3 coding sequence is TGTGCCAGCAGCTTAGATTACACAGATACGCAGTATTTT. As protein: CASSLDYTDTQYF.